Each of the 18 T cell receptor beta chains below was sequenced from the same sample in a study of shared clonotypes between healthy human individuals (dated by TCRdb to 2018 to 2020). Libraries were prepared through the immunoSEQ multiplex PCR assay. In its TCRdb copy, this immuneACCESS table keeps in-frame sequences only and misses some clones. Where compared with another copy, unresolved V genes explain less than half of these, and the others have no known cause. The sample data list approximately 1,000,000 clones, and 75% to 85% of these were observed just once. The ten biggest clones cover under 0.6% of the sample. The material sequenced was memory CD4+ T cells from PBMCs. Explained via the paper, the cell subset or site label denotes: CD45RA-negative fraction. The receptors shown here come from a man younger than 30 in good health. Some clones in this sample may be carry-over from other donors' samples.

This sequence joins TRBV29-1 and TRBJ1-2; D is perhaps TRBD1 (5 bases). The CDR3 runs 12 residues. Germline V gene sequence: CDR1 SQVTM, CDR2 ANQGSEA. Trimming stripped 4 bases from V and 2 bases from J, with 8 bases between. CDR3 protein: CSVAWGNYGYTF. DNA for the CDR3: TGCAGCGTTGCGTGGGGCAACTATGGCTACACCTTC.

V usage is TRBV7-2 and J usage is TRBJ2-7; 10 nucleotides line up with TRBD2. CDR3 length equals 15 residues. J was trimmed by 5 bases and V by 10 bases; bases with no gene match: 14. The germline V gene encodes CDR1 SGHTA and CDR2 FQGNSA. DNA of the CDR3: TGTGCCACCCGCCCTGACCTTAGCGGGAGGAACGAGCAGTACTTC. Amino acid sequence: CATRPDLSGRNEQYF.

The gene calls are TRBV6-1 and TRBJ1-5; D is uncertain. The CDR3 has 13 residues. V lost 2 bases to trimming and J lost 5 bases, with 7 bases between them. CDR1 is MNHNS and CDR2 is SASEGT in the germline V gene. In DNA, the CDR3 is TGTGCCAGCAGTGAATCCCCAGATCAGCCCCAGCATTTT. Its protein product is CASSESPDQPQHF.

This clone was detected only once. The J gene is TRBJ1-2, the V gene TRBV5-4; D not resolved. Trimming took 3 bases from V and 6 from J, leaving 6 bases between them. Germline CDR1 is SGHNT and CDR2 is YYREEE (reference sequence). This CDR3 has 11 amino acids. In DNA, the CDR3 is TGTGCCAGCAGCTCTGTTGATGGCTACACCTTC. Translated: CASSSVDGYTF.

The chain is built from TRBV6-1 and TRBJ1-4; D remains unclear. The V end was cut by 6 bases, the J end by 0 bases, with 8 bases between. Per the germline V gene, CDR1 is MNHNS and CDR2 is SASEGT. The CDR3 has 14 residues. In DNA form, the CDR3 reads TGTGCCAGCAGCCTACAGCCAACTAATGAAAAACTGTTTTTT. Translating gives CASSLQPTNEKLFF.

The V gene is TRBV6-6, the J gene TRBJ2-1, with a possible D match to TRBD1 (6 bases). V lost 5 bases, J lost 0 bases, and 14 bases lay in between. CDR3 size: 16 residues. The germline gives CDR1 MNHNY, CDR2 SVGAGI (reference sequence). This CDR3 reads CASSTDRGSSYNEQFF. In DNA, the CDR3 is TGTGCCAGCAGTACTGATAGGGGGAGCTCCTACAATGAGCAGTTCTTC.

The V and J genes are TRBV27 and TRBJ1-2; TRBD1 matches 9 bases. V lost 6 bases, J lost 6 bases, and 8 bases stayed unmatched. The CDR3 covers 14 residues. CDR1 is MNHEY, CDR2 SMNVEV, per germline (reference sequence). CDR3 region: CASSPRDREDGYTF. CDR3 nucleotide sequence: TGTGCCAGCAGCCCCAGGGACAGGGAGGATGGCTACACCTTC.

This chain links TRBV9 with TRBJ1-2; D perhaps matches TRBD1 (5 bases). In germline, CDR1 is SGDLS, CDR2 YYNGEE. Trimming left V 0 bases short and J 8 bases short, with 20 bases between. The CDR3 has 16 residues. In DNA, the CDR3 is TGTGCCAGCAGCGTAGTGATCCCAGGGCCGGGAGCGGGCTACACCTTC. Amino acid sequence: CASSVVIPGPGAGYTF.

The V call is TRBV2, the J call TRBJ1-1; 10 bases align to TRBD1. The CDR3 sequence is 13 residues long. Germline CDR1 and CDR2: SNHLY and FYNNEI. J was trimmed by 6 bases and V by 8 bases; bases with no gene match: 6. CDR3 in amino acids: CASAGDRGAEAFF. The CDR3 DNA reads TGTGCCAGCGCAGGGGACAGGGGCGCTGAAGCTTTCTTT.

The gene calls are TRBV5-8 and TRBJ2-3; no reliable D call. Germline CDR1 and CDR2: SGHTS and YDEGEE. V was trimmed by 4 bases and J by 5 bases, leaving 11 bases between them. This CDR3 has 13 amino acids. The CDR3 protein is CASSRWGEDTQYF. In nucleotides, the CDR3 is TGTGCCAGCAGCCGATGGGGTGAAGATACGCAGTATTTT.

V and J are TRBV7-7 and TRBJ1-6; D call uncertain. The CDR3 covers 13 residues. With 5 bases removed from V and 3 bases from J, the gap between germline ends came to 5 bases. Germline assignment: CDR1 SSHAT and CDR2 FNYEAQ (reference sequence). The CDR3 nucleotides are TGTGCCAGCAGCGCGAACTATAATTCACCCCTCCACTTT. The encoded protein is CASSANYNSPLHF.

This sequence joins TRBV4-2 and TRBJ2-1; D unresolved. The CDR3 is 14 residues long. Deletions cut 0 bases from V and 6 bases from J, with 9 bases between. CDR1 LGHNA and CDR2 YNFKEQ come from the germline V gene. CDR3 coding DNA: TGTGCCAGCAGCCAAGACCCGACTTCCAATGAGCAGTTCTTC. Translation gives CASSQDPTSNEQFF.

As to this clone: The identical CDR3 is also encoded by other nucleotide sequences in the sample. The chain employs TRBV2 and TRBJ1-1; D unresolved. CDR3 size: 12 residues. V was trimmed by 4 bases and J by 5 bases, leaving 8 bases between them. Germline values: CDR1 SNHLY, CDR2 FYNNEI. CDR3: CASSGPGTEAFF. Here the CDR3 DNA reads TGTGCCAGCAGTGGTCCGGGGACTGAAGCTTTCTTT.

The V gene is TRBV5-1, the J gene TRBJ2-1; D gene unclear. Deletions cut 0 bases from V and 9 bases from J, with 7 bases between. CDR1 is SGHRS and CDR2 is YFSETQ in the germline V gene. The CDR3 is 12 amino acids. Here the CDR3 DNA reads TGCGCCAGCAGCTTGGCTCTGGGTGAGCAGTTCTTC. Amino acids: CASSLALGEQFF.

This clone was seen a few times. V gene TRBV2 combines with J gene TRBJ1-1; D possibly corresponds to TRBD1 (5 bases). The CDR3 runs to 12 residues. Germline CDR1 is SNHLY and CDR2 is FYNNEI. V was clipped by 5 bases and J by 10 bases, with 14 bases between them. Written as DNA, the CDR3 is TGTGCCAGCAGTCCCAGGGTTTTGGGAGCTTTCTTT. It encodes CASSPRVLGAFF.

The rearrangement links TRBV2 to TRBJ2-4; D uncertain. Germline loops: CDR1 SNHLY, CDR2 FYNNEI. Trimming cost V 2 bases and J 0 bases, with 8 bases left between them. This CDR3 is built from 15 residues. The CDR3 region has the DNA TGTGCCAGCAGTGAAATGGGGTTAGCCAAAAACATTCAGTACTTC. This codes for CASSEMGLAKNIQYF.

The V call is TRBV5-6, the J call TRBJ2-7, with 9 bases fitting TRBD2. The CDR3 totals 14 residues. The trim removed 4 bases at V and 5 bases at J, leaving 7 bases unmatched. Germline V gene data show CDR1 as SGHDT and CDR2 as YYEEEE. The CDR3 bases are TGTGCCAGCAGCGGGGTAGCGGGAGTGGACGAGCAGTACTTC. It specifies CASSGVAGVDEQYF.

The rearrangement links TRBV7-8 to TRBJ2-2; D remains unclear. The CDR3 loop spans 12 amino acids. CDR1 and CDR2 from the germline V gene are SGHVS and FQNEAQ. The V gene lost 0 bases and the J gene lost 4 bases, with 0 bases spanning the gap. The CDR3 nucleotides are TGTGCCAGCAGCTTAGCCACCGGGGAGCTGTTTTTT. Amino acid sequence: CASSLATGELFF.